One sample yielded the 32 T cell receptor beta chains listed below, sequenced in a study of blood T cell repertoires in COVID-19. Sequencing was performed with immunoSEQ multiplex PCR; in TCRdb, only in-frame clones are kept and a portion is missing. The data hold some 380,000 clones, with approximately 80% observed a single time. The sequencing sample was made of peripheral blood. The source of these receptors is a human donor with acute or convalescent COVID-19. The donor label of this sample is uncertain.

The chain is built from TRBV11-2 and TRBJ1-1; 10 bases agree with TRBD1. The CDR3 is 15 amino acids. V was pared by 1 base and J by 8 bases, with 7 bases of the junction left unmatched. Per germline, CDR1 SGHAT and CDR2 FQNNGV. The CDR3 bases are TGTGCCAGCAGCTTAGGAGGGACAGGGGCTGGAGAAGCTTTCTTT. Residues: CASSLGGTGAGEAFF.

The DNA for the CDR3 is TGCGCCAGCGGGGGACAGGTTAACTATGGCTACACCTTC. This translates into CASGGQVNYGYTF. V and J are TRBV10-2 and TRBJ1-2; 8 bases map to TRBD1. The J segment lost 1 base and the V segment lost 8 bases, leaving 3 bases of the junction unmatched. The CDR3 is 13 residues long. Per the germline V gene, CDR1 is WSHSY and CDR2 is SAAADI.

The chain combines TRBV19 with TRBJ2-7; TRBD1 might be the D (6 bases). Trimming removed 4 bases at V and 2 bases at J, with 15 bases between. CDR1 and CDR2 (germline): LNHDA, SQIVND (reference sequence). This CDR3 region has 15 residues. This CDR3 is CASSRKTGNAYEQYF. The CDR3 coding sequence is TGTGCCAGTAGTAGAAAGACAGGCAACGCCTACGAGCAGTACTTC.

The chain joins TRBV30 to TRBJ1-1; D not certain. The length of the CDR3 is 12 residues. Germline loops: CDR1 GTSNPN, CDR2 SVGIG (reference sequence). Trimming pared 2 bases from V and 11 bases from J, leaving 15 bases between. Here the CDR3 DNA reads TGTGCCTGGAGTCGTACGGGAGGGTTGGCTTTCTTT. Protein: CAWSRTGGLAFF.

The V gene is TRBV6-1, the J gene TRBJ1-1, with a possible D match to TRBD1 (5 bases). This CDR3 is 13 amino acids long. Trimming removed 3 bases at V and 10 bases at J, with 15 bases between. Germline lookup yields CDR1 MNHNS and CDR2 SASEGT. In nucleotides, the CDR3 is TGTGCCAGCAGTGAGGGGGTTGGGGGGATAGCTTTCTTT. It codes for CASSEGVGGIAFF.

This clone was observed many times. V usage is TRBV5-1 and J usage is TRBJ2-3; unclear D gene. This CDR3 has 14 amino acids. Germline-derived CDR1 and CDR2 are SGHRS and YFSETQ. V shed 0 bases and J shed 2 bases, with 7 bases lying between them. As DNA, the CDR3 is TGCGCCAGCAGCTTGGCCGCAGTCACAGATACGCAGTATTTT. Protein sequence: CASSLAAVTDTQYF.

The chain carries TRBV28 and TRBJ1-3; D gene ambiguous. CDR1 MDHEN and CDR2 SYDVKM come from the germline V gene. V lost 7 bases and J 4 bases, leaving 8 bases between the germline ends. The CDR3 totals 12 residues. CDR3 nucleotides: TGTGCCAGCAATTCCAGAGGAAACACCATATATTTT. Encoded protein: CASNSRGNTIYF.

The rearrangement joins TRBV12-3 or TRBV12-4 to TRBJ1-2; D remains ambiguous. Trimming took 4 bases from V and 0 from J, leaving 6 bases between them. The CDR3 has 13 amino acids. The CDR3 is CASSYLANYGYTF. The DNA of the CDR3 is TGTGCCAGCAGTTATTTAGCTAACTATGGCTACACCTTC.

This clone appeared a few times. The chain employs TRBV30 and TRBJ1-3; a possible D gene is TRBD1 (6 bases). CDR1 GTSNPN and CDR2 SVGIG come from the germline V gene (reference sequence). This CDR3 region has 14 residues. V was clipped by 3 bases and J by 5 bases, with 14 bases between them. DNA of the CDR3: TGTGCCTGGAGAGAGACAGGCTCCAGAAACACCATATATTTT. Residues: CAWRETGSRNTIYF. The variable domain in full, with the rest retrieved from reference TRBV30 and TRBJ1-3, is SQTIHQWPATLVQPVGSPLSLECTVEGTSNPNLYWYRQAAGRGLQLLFYSVGIGQISSEVPQNLSASRPQDRQFILSSKKLLLSDSGFYLCAWRETGSRNTIYFGEGSWLTVV.

The chain carries TRBV7-2 and TRBJ1-3, with no clear D. CDR3 size: 15 residues. CDR1 and CDR2 (germline): SGHTA, FQGNSA. Trimming took off 3 bases at V and 0 bases at J, with 9 bases between the two ends. The CDR3 loop is CASSFRRSSGNTIYF. CDR3 DNA: TGTGCCAGCAGCTTTCGGAGAAGCTCTGGAAACACCATATATTTT.

The chain links TRBV3-1 (or the pseudogene TRBV3-2) to TRBJ1-2; 8 bases map to TRBD1. This CDR3 region has 13 residues. Germline CDR1 and CDR2: LGHDT and YNNKEL (reference sequence). V gave up 3 bases and J gave up 8 bases; unmatched junction bases: 5. The CDR3 nucleotides are TGTGCCAGCAGCCAGAGGGACAGGCAAGGCTACACCTTC. It codes for CASSQRDRQGYTF.

The chain links TRBV6-5 to TRBJ1-3, with a tentative D call TRBD1 (5 bases). V was pared by 5 bases and J by 4 bases, with 15 bases between. This CDR3 is built from 15 residues. Germline V gene lookup returns CDR1 MNHEY and CDR2 SVGAGI. For the CDR3, the DNA is TGTGCCAGCAGTATCCACTCACAGGACGGAAACACCATATATTTT. It codes for CASSIHSQDGNTIYF.

The rearrangement joins TRBV12-5 to TRBJ1-4; D possibly corresponds to TRBD1 (5 bases). This CDR3 has 16 amino acids. CDR1 LGHNT and CDR2 FRNRAP come from the germline V gene. Deletions cut 6 bases from V and 6 bases from J, with 20 bases between. The CDR3 coding sequence is TGTGCTAGTGGGCACATTTCAGGGCGGAAAGATGAAAAACTGTTTTTT. Protein: CASGHISGRKDEKLFF.

J is TRBJ2-3 and V is TRBV24-1; the D gene is possibly TRBD2 (7 bases). V lost 5 bases to trimming and J lost 4 bases, with 18 bases between them. This CDR3 has 16 amino acids. CDR1 and CDR2 from the germline V gene are KGHDR and SFDVKD. Here the CDR3 reads CATSGGPRGRADTQYF. For the CDR3, the DNA is TGTGCCACCAGTGGAGGACCTAGGGGGAGGGCAGATACGCAGTATTTT.

The rearrangement uses TRBV5-1 and TRBJ1-1; 7 positions match TRBD1. V was clipped by 4 bases and J by 1 base; unmatched bases: 4. This CDR3 is 14 amino acids long. The V gene's germline CDR1 is SGHRS and CDR2 YFSETQ. The DNA for the CDR3 is TGCGCCAGCAGCAGAGACAGGGCGAACACTGAAGCTTTCTTT. Protein product: CASSRDRANTEAFF.

This clone was counted a few times. The rearrangement links TRBV5-1 to TRBJ1-1; possible D gene TRBD1, 6 bases. V was pared by 3 bases and J by 5 bases, with 14 bases between. The CDR3 has 14 residues. Looked up from germline, CDR1 is SGHRS and CDR2 is YFSETQ. The CDR3 here is CASSSLGAQTEAFF. In DNA form, the CDR3 reads TGCGCCAGCAGCTCCTTGGGGGCGCAAACTGAAGCTTTCTTT.

V and J are TRBV2 and TRBJ1-1; D not resolved. The germline CDR1 and CDR2 sequences are SNHLY and FYNNEI. There are 15 residues in the CDR3. Between the trimmed V and J ends, which lost 4 bases and 4 bases, there was a span of 16 bases. CDR3 region: CASSGVAGYGTEAFF. CDR3 bases: TGTGCCAGCAGTGGCGTGGCGGGGTATGGCACTGAAGCTTTCTTT. Together with reference TRBV2 and TRBJ1-1, the CDR3 gives the full variable domain: EPEVTQTPSHQVTQMGQEVILRCVPISNHLYFYWYRQILGQKVEFLVSFYNNEISEKSEIFDDQFSVERPDGSNFTLKIRSTKLEDSAMYFCASSGVAGYGTEAFFGQGTRLTVV.

In this sample, this clone turned up a few times. The V and J genes are TRBV6-5 and TRBJ1-6; D not certain. The CDR3 has 13 amino acids. V was cut by 10 bases and J by 7 bases, with 14 bases left in between. Germline V lookup: CDR1 MNHEY, CDR2 SVGAGI. The CDR3, as DNA: TGTGCCACCAGAAGGGAGAGCAATTCACCCCTCCACTTT. It codes for CATRRESNSPLHF.

V usage is TRBV10-1 and J usage is TRBJ1-5; D remains unclear. Germline CDR1 WNHNN, CDR2 SYGVQD (reference sequence). Between the trimmed V and J ends, which lost 2 bases and 0 bases, there was a span of 5 bases. CDR3 length: 14 residues. CDR3 coding DNA: TGCGCCAGCAGTGAGGCGGGTAGCAATCAGCCCCAGCATTTT. Protein product: CASSEAGSNQPQHF.

The table lists this clone with a few counts. The chain employs TRBV3-1 (or the pseudogene TRBV3-2) and TRBJ2-2; 12 nucleotides match TRBD1. V shed 5 bases and J 0 bases; nucleotides not matched to a gene: 4. Germline-derived CDR1 and CDR2 are LGHDT and YNNKEL (reference sequence). The CDR3 is 17 residues long. This CDR3 reads CASSSGTGGANTGELFF. CDR3 nucleotides: TGTGCCAGCAGCTCCGGGACAGGGGGCGCGAACACCGGGGAGCTGTTTTTT.

The rearrangement joins TRBV19 to TRBJ1-2; possible D gene TRBD1, 5 bases. The CDR3 extends over 14 amino acids. Trimming left V 7 bases short and J 1 base short, with 13 bases between. CDR1 is LNHDA, CDR2 SQIVND, per germline (reference sequence). CDR3 residues: CASNIGQDNYGYTF. The DNA for the CDR3 is TGTGCCAGTAACATAGGACAAGATAACTATGGCTACACCTTC.

The rearrangement links TRBV7-9 to TRBJ1-1, with D maybe TRBD1 (5 bases). This CDR3 is built from 15 residues. CDR1 is SEHNR and CDR2 is FQNEAQ in the germline V gene (reference sequence). The V end lost 1 base, the J end lost 3 bases, and 12 bases lay between the germline ends. The CDR3 region has the DNA TGTGCCAGCAGCTTAGACGGGGGGAGAGACACTGAAGCTTTCTTT. Its translation is CASSLDGGRDTEAFF.

This chain links TRBV27 with TRBJ2-7, with D possibly TRBD2 on 6 matching bases. The V end was cut by 2 bases, the J end by 12 bases, with 14 bases between. The CDR3 length is 12 residues. Looked up from germline, CDR1 is MNHEY and CDR2 is SMNVEV (reference sequence). The CDR3 region has the DNA TGTGCCAGCAGTTTAGGGGGACTGGTATGGTACTTC. Protein sequence: CASSLGGLVWYF.

This sequence joins TRBV6-6 and TRBJ2-3; 10 bases fit TRBD1. Trimming cost V 6 bases and J 1 base; bases outside gene matches: 1. The CDR3 totals 14 residues. From germline, CDR1 is MNHNY and CDR2 SVGAGI (reference sequence). For the CDR3, the DNA is TGTGCCAGCAGCGGGACAGGGGGCACAGATACGCAGTATTTT. It specifies CASSGTGGTDTQYF.

The genes are TRBV5-5 and TRBJ2-5, with 12 bases matching TRBD2. This CDR3 has 17 amino acids. The J segment lost 4 bases and the V segment lost 3 bases, leaving 10 bases of the junction unmatched. Germline CDR1 is SGHKS and CDR2 is YYEKEE (reference sequence). The CDR3 DNA is TGTGCCAGCAGCTCACTAGCGGGAGGCACGTTTGTAGAGACCCAGTACTTC. This encodes CASSSLAGGTFVETQYF.

The sample holds a few counts of this clone. The V call is TRBV18, the J call TRBJ1-3; no clear D. The germline gives CDR1 KGHSH, CDR2 LQKENI. CDR3 length: 16 amino acids. V shed 4 bases and J shed 0 bases, with 13 bases lying between them. The CDR3 DNA reads TGTGCCAGCTCACAAATCGGGGTCAACTCTGGAAACACCATATATTTT. The encoded protein is CASSQIGVNSGNTIYF.

This clone was seen a few times. The chain employs TRBV4-1 and TRBJ2-7; a weak D match, TRBD1 (6 bases). Germline V gene sequence: CDR1 MGHRA, CDR2 YSYEKL. The CDR3 consists of 13 residues. V shed 3 bases and J shed 8 bases, with 14 bases lying between them. The CDR3 nucleotides are TGCGCCAGCAGCCAGACGCAGGGGTTGCAGCAGTACTTC. Its protein product is CASSQTQGLQQYF.

The chain carries TRBV6-5 and TRBJ1-1; D not resolved. V was cut by 6 bases and J by 0 bases, with 8 bases left in between. Germline V gene sequence: CDR1 MNHEY, CDR2 SVGAGI. This CDR3 region has 13 residues. Here the CDR3 reads CASSPNMNTEAFF. For the CDR3, the DNA is TGTGCCAGCAGCCCGAACATGAACACTGAAGCTTTCTTT.

The V call is TRBV5-1, the J call TRBJ1-1; the D gene is possibly TRBD1 (6 bases). The germline V gene encodes CDR1 SGHRS and CDR2 YFSETQ. The CDR3 length is 14 residues. Trimming removed 1 base at V and 4 bases at J, with 11 bases between. The CDR3 DNA reads TGCGCCAGCAGCTTGATCACAGGGTCCACTGAAGCTTTCTTT. It encodes CASSLITGSTEAFF.

V and J are TRBV7-2 and TRBJ2-1; 15 bases are shared with TRBD2. The CDR3 runs to 16 residues. Germline CDR1 SGHTA, CDR2 FQGNSA. Trimming cost V 1 base and J 7 bases; bases outside gene matches: 2. CDR3 sequence: CASSLVGTSGRNEQFF. The CDR3 DNA follows: TGTGCCAGCAGCTTAGTTGGGACTAGCGGGAGGAATGAGCAGTTCTTC.

The chain has TRBV9 and TRBJ2-5, with TRBD2 matching over 8 bases. V dropped 4 bases and J dropped 4; count of bases not matched to a gene: 9. Germline lookup yields CDR1 SGDLS and CDR2 YYNGEE. The length of the CDR3 is 15 residues. The chain's CDR3 is CASSKTATSVETQYF. CDR3 nucleotide sequence: TGTGCCAGCAGCAAGACTGCGACTAGCGTAGAGACCCAGTACTTC.

The V call is TRBV18, the J call TRBJ1-2; a weak D match, TRBD1 (6 bases). The germline V gene encodes CDR1 KGHSH and CDR2 LQKENI. There are 14 residues in the CDR3. V was trimmed by 3 bases and J by 4 bases, leaving 12 bases between them. The CDR3 bases are TGTGCCAGCTCACCCCTCGACAGGACCTATGGCTACACCTTC. This sequence encodes CASSPLDRTYGYTF.